These T cell receptor beta chains were read from a single sample in a study of cytomegalovirus exposure and HLA in healthy donors. Assay: immunoSEQ multiplex PCR; the TCRdb copy retains only in-frame clones and omits some. The table lists around 100,000 clones, around 60% of them singletons, with under 3.5% in the top ten. What was sequenced was PBMCs. The receptors here all came from a woman between 45 and 60 years old in good health and CMV-seronegative. Both conserved end residues are part of each CDR3. A D gene is named only where the DNA matches it firmly. Clone size is stated in some rows and not others, as once, few, many or a class when expanded.

13	-	TRBV7-2	TRBJ1-1	TRBD1	TGTGCCAGCAGCCGACAGGGGAACACTGAAGCTTTCTTT	CASSRQGNTEAFF
16	few	TRBV9	TRBJ2-1	TRBD2	TGTGCCAGCAGCCGACTCGGGGGGAGCTCCTACAATGAGCAGTTCTTC	CASSRLGGSSYNEQFF
15	-	TRBV7-8	TRBJ2-7	TRBD2	TGTGCCAGCACCTCCTGGGGGGGGGTCTCCTACGAGCAGTACTTC	CASTSWGGVSYEQYF
15	-	TRBV6-5	TRBJ1-1	-	TGTGCCAGCAGTCCACCCGGACAGTTGAACACTGAAGCTTTCTTT	CASSPPGQLNTEAFF
14	-	TRBV29-1	TRBJ2-7	TRBD1	TGCAGCGTTGCTTCCGGACAGGGGGCCTACGAGCAGTACTTC	CSVASGQGAYEQYF
12	-	TRBV29-1	TRBJ1-5	TRBD1	TGCAGCGCTCGGGACAGGGATCAGCCCCAGCATTTT	CSARDRDQPQHF
15	-	TRBV6-5	TRBJ2-7	TRBD2	TGTGCCAGCAGCCCTAGCGGGACGGGCGGCAGGGAGCAGTACTTC	CASSPSGTGGREQYF
16	-	TRBV28	TRBJ1-5	-	TGTGCCAGCAGTTTATCCTCGGCAGGGGGCAATCAGCCCCAGCATTTT	CASSLSSAGGNQPQHF
14	-	TRBV5-1	TRBJ2-3	-	TGCGCCAGCAGCCCCACTCCAAACACAGATACGCAGTATTTT	CASSPTPNTDTQYF
17	-	TRBV5-4	TRBJ2-3	-	TGTGCCAGCAGCTCCTCCACTTCGATCCCTAGCACAGATACGCAGTATTTT	CASSSSTSIPSTDTQYF
12	few	TRBV6-1	TRBJ2-3	-	TGTGCCAGCTTTCGCGGCACAGATACGCAGTATTTT	CASFRGTDTQYF
18	-	TRBV7-8	TRBJ2-5	TRBD1	TGTGCCAGCAGCTTAGACCCGGGACAGGGGGCTCTTCGGGAGACCCAGTACTTC	CASSLDPGQGALRETQYF
13	-	TRBV10-1	TRBJ1-1	-	TGCGCCACCAGCGGACAGACCAACACTGAAGCTTTCTTT	CATSGQTNTEAFF
13	-	TRBV7-9	TRBJ1-1	-	TGTGCCAGCAGCTTAGTGGCGGACACTGAAGCTTTCTTT	CASSLVADTEAFF
13	-	TRBV29-1	TRBJ1-6	-	TGCAGCGCTCGACAGAGAGAGAATTCACCCCTCCACTTT	CSARQRENSPLHF
15	few	TRBV5-4	TRBJ2-7	-	TGTGCCAGCAGCCCCCGGGGAGGCCAACTCTACGAGCAGTACTTC	CASSPRGGQLYEQYF
14	-	TRBV11-2	TRBJ2-3	TRBD1	TGTGCCAGCAGCCCGGGACAGAACACAGATACGCAGTATTTT	CASSPGQNTDTQYF
15	-	TRBV6-5	TRBJ1-2	TRBD1	TGTGCCAGCAGTTACTCGATTAAGGGGGCCTATGGCTACACCTTC	CASSYSIKGAYGYTF
16	-	TRBV11-3	TRBJ2-1	-	TGTGCCAGCAGCTTACGACTAAGCGGCTCCTACAATGAGCAGTTCTTC	CASSLRLSGSYNEQFF
16	-	TRBV4-1	TRBJ2-3	-	TGCGCCAGCAGCCCCCCGGGGGCGGGGGTCACAGATACGCAGTATTTT	CASSPPGAGVTDTQYF
15	-	TRBV19	TRBJ2-1	TRBD2	TGTGCCAGTAGTAGAGGACTAGCGGGGCCGTTAGAGCAGTTCTTC	CASSRGLAGPLEQFF
11	-	TRBV29-1	TRBJ2-3	-	TGCAGCGTCCAGTACACAGATACGCAGTATTTT	CSVQYTDTQYF
16	once	TRBV4-1	TRBJ2-7	TRBD2	TGCGCCAGCAGCCAGGGCCTAGCGGGAGGGCCGTACGAGCAGTACTTC	CASSQGLAGGPYEQYF
13	few	TRBV28	TRBJ2-3	-	TGTGCCAGCAGTGTCTCCCGAGGAACGGCGCAGTATTTT	CASSVSRGTAQYF
13	-	TRBV5-6	TRBJ1-2	-	TGTGCCAGCAGCCCTGGACAGTCCTATGGCTACACCTTC	CASSPGQSYGYTF
17	-	TRBV15	TRBJ1-3	-	TGTGCCACCAGCAGAGACCCTACCGGTAGCTCTGGAAACACCATATATTTT	CATSRDPTGSSGNTIYF
15	-	TRBV29-1	TRBJ2-1	TRBD1	TGCAGCGTCTTCACGGCCGGACAGGGATTGAGTGAGCAGTTCTTC	CSVFTAGQGLSEQFF
18	-	TRBV30	TRBJ1-3	-	TGTGCCTGGAGTGTAAATCGGTTCGGCGGGACCTCTGGAAACACCATATATTTT	CAWSVNRFGGTSGNTIYF